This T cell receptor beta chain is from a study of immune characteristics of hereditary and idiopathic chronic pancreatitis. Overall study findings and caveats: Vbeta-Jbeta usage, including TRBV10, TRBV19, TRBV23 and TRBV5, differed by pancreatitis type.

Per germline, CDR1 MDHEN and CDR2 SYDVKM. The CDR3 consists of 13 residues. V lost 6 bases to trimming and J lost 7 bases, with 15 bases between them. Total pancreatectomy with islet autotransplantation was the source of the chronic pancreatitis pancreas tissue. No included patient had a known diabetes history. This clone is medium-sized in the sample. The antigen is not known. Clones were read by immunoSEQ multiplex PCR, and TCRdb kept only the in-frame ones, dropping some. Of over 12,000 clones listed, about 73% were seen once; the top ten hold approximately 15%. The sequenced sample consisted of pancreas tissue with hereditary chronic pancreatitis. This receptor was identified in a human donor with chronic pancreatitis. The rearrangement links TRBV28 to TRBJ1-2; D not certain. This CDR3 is CASRKTDRGGYTF. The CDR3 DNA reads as TGTGCCAGCAGGAAAACGGATCGAGGTGGCTACACCTTC.